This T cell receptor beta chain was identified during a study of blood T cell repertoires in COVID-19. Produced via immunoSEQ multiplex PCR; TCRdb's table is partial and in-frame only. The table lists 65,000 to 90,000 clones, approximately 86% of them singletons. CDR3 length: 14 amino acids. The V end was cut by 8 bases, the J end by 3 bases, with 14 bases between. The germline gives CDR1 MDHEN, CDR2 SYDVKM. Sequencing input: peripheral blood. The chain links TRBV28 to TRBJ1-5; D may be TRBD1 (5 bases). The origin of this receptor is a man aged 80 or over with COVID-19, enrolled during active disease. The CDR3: CASVKGVVNQPQHF. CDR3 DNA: TGTGCCAGCGTTAAAGGGGTAGTCAATCAGCCCCAGCATTTT.